The 26 T cell receptor beta chains below come from one sample, sequenced in a study of T cell clonotyping in hematopoietic cell transplantation. Produced via immunoSEQ multiplex PCR; TCRdb's table is partial and in-frame only. The profile shows 25,000 to 30,000 clones, roughly nine tenths of them singletons. This material consisted of PBMCs, taken 100 days after allogeneic stem cell transplant. These receptors came from a female patient aged 45-65 years who had an allogeneic stem cell transplant from a related donor, so the T cells may come from the graft donor. Some clones in this sample may be carry-over from other donors' samples.

The rearrangement links TRBV4-3 to TRBJ2-5; tentatively, D is TRBD1 (6 bases). The CDR3 spans 15 residues. The germline V gene has CDR1 LGHNA and CDR2 YSLEER. V lost 0 bases, J lost 4 bases, and 12 bases lay in between. This chain's CDR3 is CASSQDLARGETQYF. As DNA, the CDR3 is TGCGCCAGCAGCCAAGATCTGGCCAGGGGAGAGACCCAGTACTTC.

V is TRBV9 and J is TRBJ1-1, with D perhaps matching TRBD1 (5 bases). This CDR3 has 13 amino acids. Trimming cost V 7 bases and J 0 bases, with 10 bases left between them. Germline values: CDR1 SGDLS, CDR2 YYNGEE. CDR3 DNA sequence: TGTGCCAGCTCGAGACAGATGAACACTGAAGCTTTCTTT. This gives the protein CASSRQMNTEAFF.

The V and J genes are TRBV19 and TRBJ2-5; the match to TRBD1 covers 7 bases. Trimming removed 3 bases from V and 5 bases from J; junction bases left unmatched: 3. The V gene's germline CDR1 is LNHDA and CDR2 SQIVND (reference sequence). This CDR3 region has 13 residues. CDR3 sequence: CASSIDRVETQYF. CDR3 DNA sequence: TGTGCCAGTAGTATTGACAGGGTGGAGACCCAGTACTTC.

V is TRBV25-1 and J is TRBJ1-2; D gene uncertain. This CDR3 contains 13 residues. CDR1 MGHDK and CDR2 SYGVNS come from the germline V gene. The V and J ends lost 7 bases and 2 bases respectively, with 11 bases between them. CDR3 region: CASIPSGNYGYTF. The CDR3 DNA reads TGTGCCAGCATCCCCTCAGGCAACTATGGCTACACCTTC.

The chain employs TRBV6-5 and TRBJ2-7; D possibly corresponds to TRBD1 (5 bases). The CDR3 totals 14 residues. Germline V gene sequence: CDR1 MNHEY, CDR2 SVGAGI. The V and J ends lost 6 bases and 1 base respectively, with 13 bases between them. CDR3 sequence: CASRQETVSYEQYF. CDR3 nucleotides: TGTGCCAGCAGACAGGAGACCGTATCCTACGAGCAGTACTTC.

The chain carries TRBV9 and TRBJ1-5, with D perhaps TRBD1 (5 bases). V dropped 0 bases and J dropped 6 bases, with 7 bases sitting between them. The CDR3 length is 13 residues. Germline V gives CDR1 SGDLS, CDR2 YYNGEE. DNA for the CDR3: TGTGCCAGCAGCGTAGAGGGGCGTCAGCCCCAGCATTTT. Translating gives CASSVEGRQPQHF.

J is TRBJ1-2 and V is TRBV27; weak D call: TRBD1 (5 bases). There are 15 residues in the CDR3. Trimming removed 7 bases from V and 2 bases from J, with 17 bases in between. CDR1 MNHEY and CDR2 SMNVEV come from the germline V gene (reference sequence). The CDR3 DNA is TGTGCCAGCAAGCCCCTAGGGGCCGAAAACTATGGCTACACCTTC. This codes for CASKPLGAENYGYTF.

The rearrangement links TRBV30 to TRBJ2-7; maybe TRBD1 (5 bases). The CDR3 length is 13 residues. The V gene lost 5 bases and the J gene lost 2 bases, with 13 bases spanning the gap. The V gene's germline CDR1 is GTSNPN and CDR2 SVGIG (reference sequence). The CDR3 here is CAWDQGRTYEQYF. CDR3 nucleotide sequence: TGTGCCTGGGATCAGGGCAGAACCTACGAGCAGTACTTC.

J is TRBJ2-5 and V is TRBV19, with 8 bases that match TRBD1. CDR1 is LNHDA, CDR2 SQIVND, per germline (reference sequence). The CDR3 is 14 amino acids. The V gene end was trimmed by 8 bases and the J gene end by 5 bases; junction bases not matched to a gene: 10. The CDR3 reads CASRRTGFVETQYF. The CDR3 nucleotides read TGTGCCAGTCGAAGGACAGGGTTTGTGGAGACCCAGTACTTC. The complete variable domain, with remaining parts taken from reference TRBV19 and TRBJ2-5, reads DGGITQSPKYLFRKEGQNVTLSCEQNLNHDAMYWYRQDPGQGLRLIYYSQIVNDFQKGDIAEGYSVSREKKESFPLTVTSAQKNPTAFYLCASRRTGFVETQYFGPGTRLLVL.

This clone was seen once. This chain links TRBV7-2 with TRBJ2-5, with 10 bases lining up with TRBD2. The CDR3 is 15 amino acids. From germline, CDR1 is SGHTA and CDR2 FQGNSA. The ends lost 6 bases at V and 5 bases at J; junction bases unmatched: 9. Here the CDR3 DNA reads TGTGCCAGCAGATTAACCCTAGCGGGGGTGGAGACCCAGTACTTC. Residues: CASRLTLAGVETQYF.

The rearrangement links TRBV5-1 to TRBJ2-2, with 9 bases fitting TRBD1. The CDR3 covers 15 residues. CDR1 is SGHRS, CDR2 YFSETQ, per germline. V was clipped by 4 bases and J by 3 bases; unmatched bases: 4. The CDR3 sequence is CASSPGTGYTGELFF. In DNA, the CDR3 is TGCGCCAGCAGCCCCGGGACAGGGTACACCGGGGAGCTGTTTTTT.

V gene TRBV5-1 combines with J gene TRBJ2-3; 8 bases line up with TRBD2. The germline CDR1 and CDR2 sequences are SGHRS and YFSETQ. The V gene end was trimmed by 2 bases and the J gene end by 0 bases; junction bases not matched to a gene: 11. The CDR3 has 18 amino acids. CDR3 in amino acids: CASSFTPSGGSSTDTQYF. DNA for the CDR3: TGCGCCAGCAGCTTTACCCCCAGCGGGGGATCTAGCACAGATACGCAGTATTTT.

CDR3 in DNA: TGTGCCTGGATTTACGTAACAGGGGGCCTAGTCAAAGGATCCTACGAGCAGTACTTC. The encoded protein is CAWIYVTGGLVKGSYEQYF. The rearrangement links TRBV30 to TRBJ2-7; 9 positions match TRBD1. Germline values: CDR1 GTSNPN, CDR2 SVGIG (reference sequence). The CDR3 runs 19 residues. V was pared by 4 bases and J by 1 base, with 20 bases of the junction left unmatched.

This rearrangement joins TRBV20-1 to TRBJ1-1; a possible D gene is TRBD1 (6 bases). Per germline, CDR1 DFQATT and CDR2 SNEGSKA (reference sequence). V was pared by 4 bases and J by 6 bases, with 9 bases between. This CDR3 is 11 amino acids long. Here the CDR3 reads CSANRASEAFF. DNA for the CDR3: TGCAGTGCTAACAGGGCTTCTGAAGCTTTCTTT.

The chain carries TRBV6-4 and TRBJ2-2; D is possibly TRBD1 (5 bases). Germline-derived CDR1 and CDR2 are MRHNA and SNTAGT. Trimming cost V 5 bases and J 5 bases, with 9 bases left between them. The CDR3 is 13 amino acids. Written as DNA, the CDR3 is TGTGCCAGCAGTCAAGGGGTTACCGGGGAGCTGTTTTTT. Its protein is CASSQGVTGELFF.

In nucleotides, the CDR3 is TGTGCCAGCAGCCCCAGCGGGGGGGAGGGGGAGACCCAGTACTTC. It is translated as CASSPSGGEGETQYF. This chain joins TRBV7-6 and TRBJ2-5, with 10 bases identical to TRBD2. With 5 bases clipped from V and 5 bases from J, the junction kept 8 bases outside the gene matches. From germline, CDR1 is SGHVS and CDR2 FNYEAQ. This CDR3 comprises 15 residues.

This clone was detected only once. The rearrangement links TRBV30 to TRBJ2-2; TRBD2 might be the D (6 bases). With 3 bases removed from V and 7 bases from J, the gap between germline ends came to 6 bases. This CDR3 has 11 amino acids. In germline, CDR1 is GTSNPN, CDR2 SVGIG (reference sequence). CDR3 region: CAWRRDGELFF. CDR3 nucleotide sequence: TGTGCCTGGAGGCGGGACGGGGAGCTGTTTTTT.

This chain links TRBV9 with TRBJ2-1, with 11 bases aligning to TRBD2. CDR1 and CDR2 (germline): SGDLS, YYNGEE. CDR3 length equals 17 residues. Germline trimming cut 0 bases from V and 8 bases from J; bases unmatched to any gene: 10. The DNA for the CDR3 is TGTGCCAGCAGCGTAGCTGCTAGCGGGGGGCTTTTCGATGAGCAGTTCTTC. Protein product: CASSVAASGGLFDEQFF.

The V gene is TRBV27, the J gene TRBJ1-3; 9 bases are a match to TRBD1. V lost 4 bases, J lost 2 bases, and 12 bases stayed unmatched. Per the germline V gene, CDR1 is MNHEY and CDR2 is SMNVEV (reference sequence). This CDR3 spans 18 amino acids. Here the CDR3 DNA reads TGTGCCAGCAGTTCTGGCCCGGGACAGGGAATAACTGGAAACACCATATATTTT. Translating gives CASSSGPGQGITGNTIYF.

This chain connects TRBV10-3 to TRBJ1-3; 8 bases fit TRBD1. The CDR3 totals 13 residues. CDR1 ENHRY and CDR2 SYGVKD come from the germline V gene. V was pared by 10 bases and J by 4 bases, with 6 bases of the junction left unmatched. DNA of the CDR3: TGTGCCAGCGAAACAGGGGGAGGAAACACCATATATTTT. Translation gives CASETGGGNTIYF.

This clone has just a few counts. V usage is TRBV30 and J usage is TRBJ2-3, with 9 bases identical to TRBD2. This CDR3 has 14 residues. Germline V lookup: CDR1 GTSNPN, CDR2 SVGIG (reference sequence). The ends lost 7 bases at V and 4 bases at J; junction bases unmatched: 9. This CDR3 is CASSSAGGPDTQYF. In DNA form, the CDR3 reads TGTGCCTCGTCATCAGCGGGGGGCCCAGATACGCAGTATTTT.

This rearrangement joins TRBV11-2 to TRBJ1-4; TRBD1 is a possible D gene (6 bases). The CDR3 has 15 residues. V was pared by 6 bases and J by 7 bases, with 18 bases between. Germline V lookup: CDR1 SGHAT, CDR2 FQNNGV. The CDR3 DNA is TGTGCCAGCAGTTTACAAGGGGGGCGATCTGAAAAACTGTTTTTT. This sequence encodes CASSLQGGRSEKLFF.

The chain combines TRBV18 with TRBJ1-2, with D perhaps matching TRBD1 (5 bases). The V gene lost 3 bases and the J gene lost 7 bases, with 12 bases spanning the gap. The CDR3 sequence is 13 residues long. Looked up from germline, CDR1 is KGHSH and CDR2 is LQKENI. CDR3 amino acids: CASSPADSRGYTF. CDR3 bases: TGTGCCAGCTCACCTGCCGACAGCCGTGGCTACACCTTC.

Only one count was recorded for this clone. V and J are TRBV6-5 and TRBJ2-7; D is possibly TRBD2 (5 bases). Germline V gives CDR1 MNHEY, CDR2 SVGAGI. The CDR3 has 13 residues. V lost 4 bases and J lost 4, with 11 bases in between. CDR3 in amino acids: CASSFRGSYEQYF. The CDR3 coding sequence is TGTGCCAGCAGTTTTCGCGGGTCGTACGAGCAGTACTTC.

This rearrangement joins TRBV19 to TRBJ2-2, with TRBD2 matching 7 bases. Germline CDR1 and CDR2: LNHDA and SQIVND (reference sequence). V lost 4 bases and J lost 3; bases outside the gene matches: 14. The CDR3 totals 18 residues. In DNA form, the CDR3 reads TGTGCCAGTAGTACCGGACTAGTCGAGAGGCCTTACACCGGGGAGCTGTTTTTT. Amino acids: CASSTGLVERPYTGELFF.

As for this clone: This same CDR3 is encoded by further DNA sequences in the sample. The rearrangement joins TRBV10-3 to TRBJ1-2, with D perhaps matching TRBD1 (5 bases). Germline V gives CDR1 ENHRY, CDR2 SYGVKD. The CDR3 totals 12 residues. Trimming took off 10 bases at V and 3 bases at J, with 12 bases between the two ends. Here the CDR3 reads CATREGDYGYTF. The CDR3 DNA reads TGTGCCACGAGAGAAGGGGACTATGGCTACACCTTC.